This section outlines one T cell receptor (beta chain) sequence together with its context. This entry comes from a study of CD8+ T cells in alopecia areata. Reverse transcribed after extraction, RNA yielded cDNA as the sequencing template. Repertoires were generated with immunoSEQ multiplex PCR, while TCRdb's copy carries only in-frame clones and drops some. The table has about 110,000 clones, 80% to 85% seen once. CDR3 length: 13 residues. The germline gives CDR1 SEHNR, CDR2 FQNEAQ (reference sequence). The V end lost 3 bases, the J end lost 0 bases, and 5 bases lay between the germline ends. Treatment defined: oral pan-JAK inhibitor, 5-10 mg twice daily.

The chain links TRBV7-9 to TRBJ1-1, with no clear D. This clonotype originated in a human donor with alopecia areata. The specimen was CD8+ T cells sorted from blood, collected at week 24, from a patient treated with tofacitinib. CDR3 DNA sequence: TGTGCCAGCAGCTTCGAGGTGAACACTGAAGCTTTCTTT. Translated: CASSFEVNTEAFF.